The present TCR beta chain was sequenced within a study of blood T cell repertoires in COVID-19. Across the study: From the United States, Italy and Spain came samples of acute and convalescent COVID-19. Nucleic acid was either cDNA or gDNA, and it came from T cells, B-cell-depleted T cells, or PBMCs.

The authors' processing: Reference gene primer amplification in the assay estimated nucleated cell counts. Sequencing used immunoSEQ multiplex PCR; TCRdb keeps in-frame clones, though not all of them. V, J and clone size were drawn from that table, and D and trimming were deduced from the DNA. This table has 130,000 to 150,000 clones, 88% appearing once. Trimming removed 8 bases from V and 0 bases from J, with 14 bases in between. The CDR3 is 15 residues long. The V gene's germline CDR1 is SNHLY and CDR2 FYNNEI. V is TRBV2 and J is TRBJ1-5; perhaps TRBD1 as D (5 bases). This TCR was sampled from a woman aged 45-65 years with acute or convalescent COVID-19. Sequences were obtained from peripheral blood. The CDR3 sequence is CASSAGWDSNQPQHF. The CDR3 nucleotides read TGTGCCAGCTCAGCAGGGTGGGATAGCAATCAGCCCCAGCATTTT. The full variable domain, completed using reference TRBV2 and TRBJ1-5, is EPEVTQTPSHQVTQMGQEVILRCVPISNHLYFYWYRQILGQKVEFLVSFYNNEISEKSEIFDDQFSVERPDGSNFTLKIRSTKLEDSAMYFCASSAGWDSNQPQHFGDGTRLSIL.